This T cell receptor (beta chain) stems from a study of T cells in tuberculosis. Study-wide results and caveats: T cells binding CD1B-GMM tetramer weakly possibly escaped the sort.

Sorting used thawed, overnight-rested PBMC stained with anti-CD3, a viability dye and GMM-loaded CD1B tetramer. The lipid loaded on the CD1B tetramers was C32 glucose monomycolate from Rhodococcus equi. Before cryopreservation, the sorted PBMC lost their CD14-expressing monocytes. Tetramer-negative cells, around 92,000 per donor, were also sorted. No alpha-beta pairing information exists for these sequences. Only in-frame clones appear in the TCRdb table, and some are missing; sequencing was by immunoSEQ multiplex PCR. This sample has about 58,000 clones, with approximately 91% found just once. This CDR3 comprises 15 residues. Germline assignment: CDR1 SEHNR and CDR2 FQNEAQ (reference sequence). After removal of 5 bases from V and 6 bases from J, the junction contained 10 bases not matched to a gene.

What was sequenced was CD1b-GMM tetramer-negative cells sorted from PBMCs. The sequence derives from an adult woman with latent tuberculosis. The chain uses TRBV7-9 and TRBJ2-1; 7 nucleotides agree with TRBD1. The CDR3 bases are TGTGCCAGCAGCGAGACAAGGGGGCGAAGCAATGAGCAGTTCTTC. It is translated as CASSETRGRSNEQFF.